The 23 T cell receptor beta chains listed next were all sequenced from one sample in a study of T cells in localized non-small cell lung cancer. Clones were read by immunoSEQ multiplex PCR, and TCRdb kept only the in-frame ones, dropping some. This sample has over 70,000 clones, with about nine tenths found just once. This specimen was peripheral blood, taken before any cancer treatment. All receptors come from a male donor aged 60 or older with stage III squamous cell lung carcinoma.

This chain uses TRBV4-3 with TRBJ2-5; TRBD2 matches at 8 bases. The CDR3 is 17 residues long. Losses at the gene ends were 0 bases for V and 0 bases for J; bases not matched to a gene: 6. Germline V gives CDR1 LGHNA, CDR2 YSLEER. For the CDR3, the DNA is TGCGCCAGCAGCCAAGATATGCGGGGGGATTACCAAGAGACCCAGTACTTC. Protein: CASSQDMRGDYQETQYF.

The rearrangement uses TRBV30 and TRBJ2-5, with TRBD2 identical over 7 bases. V trimming: 0 bases; J trimming: 2 bases; junction bases outside the gene matches: 3. CDR3 size: 14 residues. Germline-derived CDR1 and CDR2 are GTSNPN and SVGIG (reference sequence). CDR3 DNA sequence: TGTGCCTGGAGTGTGGGCGGGGGACAAGAGACCCAGTACTTC. Protein sequence: CAWSVGGGQETQYF.

The chain couples TRBV6-6 to TRBJ1-2; 11 positions agree with TRBD1. Germline trimming cut 2 bases from V and 4 bases from J; bases unmatched to any gene: 3. Germline values: CDR1 MNHNY, CDR2 SVGAGI (reference sequence). The CDR3 length is 15 residues. The CDR3 coding sequence is TGTGCCAGCAGTTACATCGGGACAGGGGGCTATGGCTACACCTTC. This translates into CASSYIGTGGYGYTF.

V gene TRBV7-8 combines with J gene TRBJ2-3; 12 bases are shared with TRBD2. There are 16 residues in the CDR3. V shed 4 bases, J shed 2 bases, and the junction held 4 bases outside the gene matches. Germline V gene sequence: CDR1 SGHVS, CDR2 FQNEAQ. CDR3 sequence reads: CASSSGLAGYTDTQYF. CDR3 nucleotides: TGTGCCAGCAGCTCCGGACTAGCGGGGTACACAGATACGCAGTATTTT.

The chain couples TRBV6-1 to TRBJ2-7; 7 bases map to TRBD1. Germline V gene data show CDR1 as MNHNS and CDR2 as SASEGT. V lost 7 bases to trimming and J lost 1 base; unmatched junction nucleotides: 1. This CDR3 has 12 amino acids. The CDR3 nucleotides read TGTGCCAGCAAGACAGGGTCCTACGAGCAGTACTTC. Protein: CASKTGSYEQYF.

This clone appeared once. The V gene is TRBV6-5, the J gene TRBJ2-5, with a possible D match to TRBD2 (5 bases). Germline CDR1 reads MNHEY; CDR2 reads SVGAGI. Trimming took 5 bases from V and 7 from J, leaving 14 bases between them. The CDR3 has 13 amino acids. The CDR3 region has the DNA TGTGCCAGCAGTGCCCTAGCTGAAGGGACCCAGTACTTC. Its protein product is CASSALAEGTQYF.

Only one count was recorded for this clone. The chain carries TRBV20-1 and TRBJ2-7, with D possibly matching TRBD1 (5 bases). V lost 7 bases and J lost 0, with 7 bases in between. Germline assignment: CDR1 DFQATT and CDR2 SNEGSKA (reference sequence). The CDR3 covers 11 residues. For the CDR3, the DNA is TGCAGTGTAGGACACTCCTACGAGCAGTACTTC. Its protein product is CSVGHSYEQYF.

This chain uses TRBV19 with TRBJ1-2; possible D gene TRBD1, 5 bases. The CDR3 spans 17 residues. Trimming took off 3 bases at V and 3 bases at J, with 20 bases between the two ends. CDR1 and CDR2 (germline): LNHDA, SQIVND (reference sequence). The CDR3 loop is CASSISTLGTSYYGYTF. The CDR3 DNA is TGTGCCAGTAGTATTAGCACTCTGGGGACGAGCTACTATGGCTACACCTTC. Full variable domain (rest looked up from reference TRBV19 and TRBJ1-2): DGGITQSPKYLFRKEGQNVTLSCEQNLNHDAMYWYRQDPGQGLRLIYYSQIVNDFQKGDIAEGYSVSREKKESFPLTVTSAQKNPTAFYLCASSISTLGTSYYGYTFGSGTRLTVV.

V is TRBV6-5 and J is TRBJ1-1; no clear D. The CDR3 totals 13 residues. Between the trimmed V and J ends, which lost 6 bases and 6 bases, there was a span of 14 bases. Germline CDR1 and CDR2: MNHEY and SVGAGI. CDR3 loop: CASSLDERAEAFF. CDR3 DNA: TGTGCCAGCAGCCTGGATGAGAGGGCTGAAGCTTTCTTT.

The chain links TRBV7-2 to TRBJ1-1, with D possibly TRBD1 on 5 matching bases. CDR1 and CDR2 from the germline V gene are SGHTA and FQGNSA. Trimming removed 4 bases at V and 6 bases at J, with 18 bases between. This CDR3 contains 15 residues. Here the CDR3 reads CASSSYRQRDPEAFF. CDR3 nucleotides: TGTGCCAGCAGCTCCTACAGGCAGAGGGACCCTGAAGCTTTCTTT.

This chain uses TRBV28 with TRBJ1-1; possibly TRBD1 for D (5 bases). This CDR3 spans 14 amino acids. In germline, CDR1 is MDHEN, CDR2 SYDVKM. V shed 1 base and J shed 4 bases, with 10 bases lying between them. DNA for the CDR3: TGTGCCAGCAGTTTATCTTGGGGGGGCACTGAAGCTTTCTTT. Its protein is CASSLSWGGTEAFF.

This chain uses TRBV10-3 with TRBJ1-2; 7 nucleotides align to TRBD1. Germline V gene data show CDR1 as ENHRY and CDR2 as SYGVKD. The CDR3 is 15 residues long. With 0 bases clipped from V and 8 bases from J, the junction kept 9 bases outside the gene matches. CDR3 bases: TGTGCCATCAGTGAGTCAACCCCGGCAGGGGGGGGCTACACCTTC. Its protein is CAISESTPAGGGYTF.

The chain employs TRBV19 and TRBJ1-6, with D perhaps TRBD1 (6 bases). CDR1 and CDR2 from the germline V gene are LNHDA and SQIVND (reference sequence). The V gene lost 5 bases and the J gene lost 7 bases, with 9 bases spanning the gap. The CDR3 sequence is 13 residues long. CDR3 DNA: TGTGCCAGTAGTGACAGGTGGAATTCACCCCTCCACTTT. Translation: CASSDRWNSPLHF. Filled out from reference TRBV19 and TRBJ1-6, the complete variable domain reads DGGITQSPKYLFRKEGQNVTLSCEQNLNHDAMYWYRQDPGQGLRLIYYSQIVNDFQKGDIAEGYSVSREKKESFPLTVTSAQKNPTAFYLCASSDRWNSPLHFGNGTRLTVT.

This chain connects TRBV5-8 to TRBJ2-6; weak D call: TRBD1 (6 bases). There are 16 residues in the CDR3. Per the germline V gene, CDR1 is SGHTS and CDR2 is YDEGEE. Trimming took off 3 bases at V and 0 bases at J, with 10 bases between the two ends. The CDR3 loop is CASSSGHLSGANVLTF. Here the CDR3 DNA reads TGTGCCAGCAGCTCGGGACATCTCTCTGGGGCCAACGTCCTGACTTTC.

This chain links TRBV7-9 with TRBJ2-2; maybe TRBD1 (6 bases). Germline-derived CDR1 and CDR2 are SEHNR and FQNEAQ (reference sequence). The CDR3 length is 15 residues. Trimming pared 5 bases from V and 4 bases from J, leaving 14 bases between. CDR3 sequence (DNA): TGTGCCAGCAGCCATTGGACAGCCCGCACCGGGGAGCTGTTTTTT. It yields the protein CASSHWTARTGELFF.

This chain joins TRBV7-2 and TRBJ2-6; a possible D gene is TRBD2 (5 bases). This CDR3 region has 15 residues. V was clipped by 1 base and J by 2 bases, with 6 bases between them. Germline CDR1 is SGHTA and CDR2 is FQGNSA. The CDR3: CASSLGGAGANVLTF. In DNA form, the CDR3 reads TGTGCCAGCAGCTTAGGGGGAGCTGGGGCCAACGTCCTGACTTTC.

The rearrangement uses TRBV7-2 and TRBJ2-2, with D unclear. Trimming cost V 0 bases and J 8 bases, with 13 bases left between them. This CDR3 has 15 amino acids. Germline loops: CDR1 SGHTA, CDR2 FQGNSA. In DNA, the CDR3 is TGTGCCAGCAGCTTAGCGAAGATAAGGCAGGGGGAGCTGTTTTTT. The encoded protein is CASSLAKIRQGELFF. Together with reference TRBV7-2 and TRBJ2-2, the CDR3 gives the full variable domain: GAGVSQSPSNKVTEKGKDVELRCDPISGHTALYWYRQSLGQGLEFLIYFQGNSAPDKSGLPSDRFSAERTGGSVSTLTIQRTQQEDSAVYLCASSLAKIRQGELFFGEGSRLTVL.

The rearrangement uses TRBV6-1 and TRBJ1-1; 9 positions agree with TRBD1. V lost 1 base, J lost 3 bases, and 0 bases stayed unmatched. Germline V gives CDR1 MNHNS, CDR2 SASEGT. This CDR3 region has 14 residues. The CDR3 sequence is CASSEGDRDTEAFF. CDR3 nucleotides: TGTGCCAGCAGTGAAGGGGACAGGGACACTGAAGCTTTCTTT.

The CDR3: CASGQGQGAYEQYF. The DNA of the CDR3 is TGTGCCAGCGGACAGGGACAGGGGGCTTACGAGCAGTACTTC. V gene TRBV27 combines with J gene TRBJ2-7; the match to TRBD1 covers 12 bases. This CDR3 contains 14 residues. J gave up 4 bases and V 8 bases, and 6 bases lay outside the gene matches. Germline V gene lookup returns CDR1 MNHEY and CDR2 SMNVEV (reference sequence).

The chain recombines TRBV7-2 with TRBJ2-3, with D possibly matching TRBD1 (5 bases). V lost 4 bases to trimming and J lost 3 bases, with 14 bases between them. CDR3 length: 15 amino acids. CDR1 is SGHTA and CDR2 is FQGNSA in the germline V gene. The CDR3 DNA is TGTGCCAGCAGCTCCTCGACAAGGGGAACAGATACGCAGTATTTT. Encoded protein: CASSSSTRGTDTQYF.

The J gene is TRBJ1-1, the V gene TRBV7-2, with no clear D. V lost 5 bases to trimming and J lost 2 bases, with 15 bases between them. CDR3 size: 15 residues. Germline V gene data show CDR1 as SGHTA and CDR2 as FQGNSA. This chain's CDR3 is CASSQGRNKNTEAFF. As DNA, the CDR3 is TGTGCCAGCAGCCAAGGGCGAAACAAAAACACTGAAGCTTTCTTT.

The chain links TRBV9 to TRBJ2-3, with D possibly being TRBD2 (5 bases). V lost 0 bases to trimming and J lost 4 bases, with 12 bases between them. This CDR3 comprises 15 residues. Germline CDR1 reads SGDLS; CDR2 reads YYNGEE. The DNA for the CDR3 is TGTGCCAGCAGCGTAGTCCACTCGGAGGCAGATACGCAGTATTTT. Its translation: CASSVVHSEADTQYF.

The chain employs TRBV20-1 and TRBJ1-1, with D unclear. Trimming left V 5 bases short and J 0 bases short, with 4 bases between. CDR1 is DFQATT and CDR2 is SNEGSKA in the germline V gene (reference sequence). The CDR3 covers 11 residues. The CDR3 is CSAQLNTEAFF. The CDR3 DNA follows: TGCAGTGCTCAGTTGAACACTGAAGCTTTCTTT.